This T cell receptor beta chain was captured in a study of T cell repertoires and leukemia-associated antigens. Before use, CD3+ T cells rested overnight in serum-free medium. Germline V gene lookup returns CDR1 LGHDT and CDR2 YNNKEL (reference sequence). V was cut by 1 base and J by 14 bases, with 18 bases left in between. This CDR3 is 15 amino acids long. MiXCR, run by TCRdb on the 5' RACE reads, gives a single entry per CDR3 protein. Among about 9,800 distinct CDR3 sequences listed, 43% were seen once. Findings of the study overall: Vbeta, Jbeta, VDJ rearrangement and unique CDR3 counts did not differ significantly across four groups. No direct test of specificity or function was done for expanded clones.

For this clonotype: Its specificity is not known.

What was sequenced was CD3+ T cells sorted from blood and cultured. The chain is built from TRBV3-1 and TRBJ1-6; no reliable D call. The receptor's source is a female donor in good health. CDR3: CASSQVPGPPFSLHF. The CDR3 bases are TGTGCCAGCAGCCAAGTCCCGGGCCCCCCGTTTTCCCTCCACTTT.